These T cell receptor beta chains were read from a single sample in a study of cytomegalovirus exposure and HLA in healthy donors. Sequencing was performed with immunoSEQ multiplex PCR; in TCRdb, only in-frame clones are kept and a portion is missing. The data show about 200,000 clones, approximately 78% seen once. The sequenced material came from PBMCs. The receptors were gathered from a man aged 25 to 45 in good health and CMV-seronegative. Each CDR3 is given with its conserved first and last residue. The D gene is left open where the match is weak. Not every row has a clone size; where given, it reads once, few, many or a size class.

>17|few|TRBJ2-7|TRBD2|TRBV11-2
CASSLDSTGGSSYEQYF
TGTGCCAGCAGCTTAGATTCGACGGGGGGTAGCTCCTACGAGCAGTACTTC
>15|.|TRBJ1-5|.|TRBV5-1
CASSLDGYSNQPQHF
TGCGCCAGCAGCCTGGACGGTTATAGCAATCAGCCCCAGCATTTT
>16|.|TRBJ1-5|.|TRBV7-9
CASSLGTALGDQPQHF
TGTGCCAGCAGCTTAGGGACAGCTCTAGGGGATCAGCCCCAGCATTTT
>16|.|TRBJ2-3|TRBD2|TRBV4-1
CASSQDRGGYTDTQYF
TGCGCCAGCAGCCAAGACCGGGGGGGGTACACAGATACGCAGTATTTT
>17|.|TRBJ2-7|TRBD2|TRBV5-1
CASSLPRMTGGRNEQYF
TGCGCCAGCAGCTTGCCTCGGATGACGGGGGGGCGGAACGAGCAGTACTTC
>14|.|TRBJ2-1|TRBD2|TRBV28
CASSPSGTSREQFF
TGTGCCAGCAGCCCCTCCGGGACTAGCCGTGAGCAGTTCTTC
>12|.|TRBJ2-1|.|TRBV18
CASSPTGTEQFF
TGTGCCAGCTCACCAACAGGAACAGAGCAGTTCTTC
>15|.|TRBJ2-1|.|TRBV4-3
CASSPLEGGPGEQFF
TGCGCCAGCAGCCCCCTGGAGGGGGGGCCCGGGGAGCAGTTCTTC
>14|once|TRBJ1-1|TRBD1|TRBV19
CASSPGGAGTEAFF
TGTGCCAGTAGCCCAGGGGGCGCGGGCACTGAAGCTTTCTTT
>13|.|TRBJ1-1|.|TRBV18
CASSVGPGTEAFF
TGTGCCAGCTCGGTGGGGCCAGGGACTGAAGCTTTCTTT
>14|.|TRBJ2-1|TRBD1|TRBV6-6
CASRDGQGENEQFF
TGTGCCAGCAGGGACGGACAGGGTGAGAATGAGCAGTTCTTC
>16|few|TRBJ2-7|.|TRBV4-2
CASSQPPASLFYEQYF
TGTGCCAGCAGCCAACCCCCCGCAAGCCTCTTCTACGAGCAGTACTTC
>15|.|TRBJ1-3|.|TRBV9
CASSVGKGSGNTIYF
TGTGCCAGCAGCGTAGGGAAGGGGTCTGGAAACACCATATATTTT
>16|.|TRBJ1-2|.|TRBV28
CASSYLGGASPYGYTF
TGTGCCAGCAGTTACTTAGGGGGAGCCTCCCCCTATGGCTACACCTTC
>14|few|TRBJ1-1|TRBD1|TRBV2
CASSGQGSFSEAFF
TGTGCCAGCAGTGGACAGGGTTCCTTCTCTGAAGCTTTCTTT
>12|.|TRBJ2-1|.|TRBV7-8
CASSPSYNEQFF
TGTGCCAGCAGCCCTTCCTACAATGAGCAGTTCTTC
>17|.|TRBJ1-5|TRBD1|TRBV2
CASSEPHRGPPNQPQHF
TGTGCCAGCAGTGAACCCCACAGGGGGCCCCCTAATCAGCCCCAGCATTTT
>16|.|TRBJ2-6|.|TRBV18
CASSSLVDSGASVLTF
TGTGCCAGCTCGAGTTTGGTTGACTCTGGGGCCAGCGTCCTGACTTTC
>13|.|TRBJ1-2|TRBD1|TRBV6-5
CASSYDRGDGYTF
TGTGCCAGCAGTTATGACAGGGGGGACGGCTACACCTTC
>16|.|TRBJ1-5|.|TRBV7-2
CASSRRGNRGNQPQHF
TGTGCCAGCAGCCGTCGAGGGAATAGGGGCAATCAGCCCCAGCATTTT
>16|once|TRBJ2-1|.|TRBV7-2
CASSFHRGASYNEQFF
TGTGCCAGCAGCTTCCACCGGGGGGCCTCTTACAATGAGCAGTTCTTC
>14|.|TRBJ1-3|TRBD1|TRBV28
CASIPGTVGNTIYF
TGTGCCAGCATCCCCGGGACAGTTGGAAACACCATATATTTT
>14|.|TRBJ1-2|.|TRBV4-1
CASSQLRTAYGYTF
TGCGCCAGCAGCCAACTTCGGACTGCTTATGGCTACACCTTC
>15|.|TRBJ1-2|.|TRBV11-1
CASSLLGSRNYGYTF
TGTGCCAGCAGCTTATTGGGCTCACGTAACTATGGCTACACCTTC
>13|once|TRBJ1-5|.|TRBV19
CASSIGGGEPQHF
TGTGCCAGTAGTATAGGAGGGGGAGAGCCCCAGCATTTT
>15|.|TRBJ2-3|.|TRBV5-6
CASSLVLLAGDTQYF
TGTGCCAGCAGCTTGGTTCTACTAGCAGGAGATACGCAGTATTTT
>16|.|TRBJ2-2|.|TRBV5-4
CASSPHGGGITGELFF
TGTGCCAGCAGCCCTCACGGGGGTGGGATTACCGGGGAGCTGTTTTTT
>15|.|TRBJ2-7|TRBD1|TRBV4-1
CASSPSGQGRYEQYF
TGCGCCAGCAGCCCATCAGGACAGGGCCGTTACGAGCAGTACTTC
>15|once|TRBJ1-4|.|TRBV19
CASIKGGATNEKLFF
TGTGCCAGTATCAAAGGAGGAGCAACTAATGAAAAACTGTTTTTT
>16|.|TRBJ2-2|.|TRBV18
CASSPGRELNTGELFF
TGTGCCAGCTCACCCGGACGGGAGCTGAACACCGGGGAGCTGTTTTTT
>13|.|TRBJ2-7|TRBD1|TRBV28
CASRYRGSYEQYF
TGTGCCAGCAGATACAGGGGGTCCTACGAGCAGTACTTC
>15|.|TRBJ2-7|.|TRBV7-2
CASTRGQKPSREQYF
TGTGCCAGCACCCGGGGTCAGAAACCTTCGCGCGAGCAGTACTTC
>15|.|TRBJ2-2|TRBD1|TRBV2
CASSEGQGATGELFF
TGTGCCAGCAGTGAGGGACAGGGGGCCACCGGGGAGCTGTTTTTT
>16|.|TRBJ2-7|TRBD2|TRBV5-5
CASSARLAEAYGEQYF
TGTGCCAGCAGCGCCCGACTAGCGGAGGCCTACGGAGAGCAGTACTTC
>15|.|TRBJ2-7|TRBD2|TRBV6-1
CASSVLAGGAYEQYF
TGTGCCAGCAGTGTACTAGCGGGGGGAGCCTACGAGCAGTACTTC
>13|.|TRBJ2-7|TRBD2|TRBV29-1
CSGTSGGVDEQYF
TGCAGCGGGACTAGCGGGGGGGTAGATGAGCAGTACTTC
>15|.|TRBJ1-1|TRBD1|TRBV19
CASSETGKGRFEAFF
TGTGCCAGTAGTGAGACAGGGAAGGGGAGGTTTGAAGCTTTCTTT
>14|.|TRBJ1-1|TRBD1|TRBV27
CASSFRGLATEAFF
TGTGCCAGCAGTTTCAGGGGGCTGGCGACTGAAGCTTTCTTT